These 25 T cell receptor beta chains share one sample of origin, sequenced in a study of cytomegalovirus exposure and HLA in healthy donors. Both 60 Vbeta primers and 13 Jbeta primers went into the PCR. Method: immunoSEQ multiplex PCR; TCRdb's copy keeps in-frame clones and lacks some. The table lists approximately 160,000 clones, about four fifths of them singletons, with approximately 1.5% in the top ten. Sequenced material: PBMCs. These receptors all stem from a girl between 10 and 17 years old in good health and CMV-seropositive.

The chain recombines TRBV9 with TRBJ1-3; 10 bases map to TRBD1. The junction had 5 bases not matched to a gene; V was cut back by 0 bases and J by 8 bases. The CDR3 runs 15 residues. Germline assignment: CDR1 SGDLS and CDR2 YYNGEE. CDR3 amino acids: CASSVGGQGPHTIYF. CDR3 in DNA: TGTGCCAGCAGCGTAGGGGGACAGGGGCCCCACACCATATATTTT.

In the case of this clone: In the same sample, other DNA sequences code for this CDR3. This sequence joins TRBV6-1 and TRBJ1-1, with D possibly matching TRBD1 (6 bases). This CDR3 is built from 14 residues. Germline V gene lookup returns CDR1 MNHNS and CDR2 SASEGT. Trimming shortened V by 2 bases and J by 4 bases, and 11 bases separated the two germline ends. CDR3 sequence reads: CASSERGGSTEAFF. The CDR3 DNA reads TGTGCCAGCAGTGAAAGGGGGGGCAGCACTGAAGCTTTCTTT.

CDR3 amino acids: CASSLAGASTGELFF. In DNA, the CDR3 is TGCGCCAGCAGCTTAGCGGGGGCGAGCACCGGGGAGCTGTTTTTT. The chain joins TRBV5-1 to TRBJ2-2, with 8 positions matching TRBD2. This CDR3 is built from 15 residues. V dropped 2 bases and J dropped 4; count of bases not matched to a gene: 4. Germline-derived CDR1 and CDR2 are SGHRS and YFSETQ.

This clone occurred a few times. The chain uses TRBV28 and TRBJ1-2, with D perhaps TRBD1 (6 bases). Trimming cost V 0 bases and J 4 bases, with 12 bases left between them. This CDR3 region has 15 residues. CDR1 is MDHEN, CDR2 SYDVKM, per germline. Here the CDR3 DNA reads TGTGCCAGCAGTTTATGGGGGGCGTTGAGCTATGGCTACACCTTC. It specifies CASSLWGALSYGYTF.

The V call is TRBV2, the J call TRBJ2-2; 9 nucleotides align to TRBD2. V trimming: 6 bases; J trimming: 3 bases; junction bases outside the gene matches: 14. CDR1 is SNHLY and CDR2 is FYNNEI in the germline V gene. This CDR3 is built from 18 residues. The CDR3 bases are TGTGCCAGCAGCAAGGAACGGACTAGCGTACGGGACACCGGGGAGCTGTTTTTT. It specifies CASSKERTSVRDTGELFF.

This chain uses TRBV7-9 with TRBJ2-7, with 7 bases aligning to TRBD1. The V and J ends lost 5 bases and 7 bases, in that order; junction bases with no gene match: 11. Per germline, CDR1 SEHNR and CDR2 FQNEAQ (reference sequence). The CDR3 loop spans 14 amino acids. Here the CDR3 reads CASSTGQAFGEQYF. CDR3 nucleotide sequence: TGTGCCAGCAGCACCGGACAGGCCTTTGGGGAGCAGTACTTC.

The chain carries TRBV18 and TRBJ2-3, with 8 bases matching TRBD2. The CDR3 runs 16 residues. V lost 4 bases, J lost 6 bases, and 12 bases stayed unmatched. Germline lookup yields CDR1 KGHSH and CDR2 LQKENI. In nucleotides, the CDR3 is TGTGCCAGCTCACGTATAGCGGGAAACCTGGGGGATACGCAGTATTTT. It encodes CASSRIAGNLGDTQYF.

This chain joins TRBV19 and TRBJ2-5; maybe TRBD1 (6 bases). CDR1 and CDR2 (germline): LNHDA, SQIVND (reference sequence). Trimming removed 4 bases at V and 2 bases at J, with 14 bases between. The CDR3 contains 15 residues. CDR3 DNA sequence: TGTGCCAGTAGTAACTGGACAGAGATACAAGAGACCCAGTACTTC. This sequence encodes CASSNWTEIQETQYF. Variable domain in full (rest from reference TRBV19 and TRBJ2-5): DGGITQSPKYLFRKEGQNVTLSCEQNLNHDAMYWYRQDPGQGLRLIYYSQIVNDFQKGDIAEGYSVSREKKESFPLTVTSAQKNPTAFYLCASSNWTEIQETQYFGPGTRLLVL.

This chain uses TRBV28 with TRBJ2-1; maybe TRBD1 (5 bases). With 6 bases removed from V and 0 bases from J, the gap between germline ends came to 15 bases. The CDR3 is 16 residues long. Germline assignment: CDR1 MDHEN and CDR2 SYDVKM. The CDR3 region has the DNA TGTGCCAGCAGCCCCCCTGGGGCTAGCTCCTACAATGAGCAGTTCTTC. It yields the protein CASSPPGASSYNEQFF.

This clone has just one count. The chain is built from TRBV6-5 and TRBJ2-2; 10 bases match TRBD2. The length of the CDR3 is 15 residues. Germline loops: CDR1 MNHEY, CDR2 SVGAGI. The V gene end was trimmed by 4 bases and the J gene end by 1 base; junction bases not matched to a gene: 0. The DNA of the CDR3 is TGTGCCAGCAGTTGGACTAGCGGGAACACCGGGGAGCTGTTTTTT. This codes for CASSWTSGNTGELFF.

The gene calls are TRBV30 and TRBJ2-1; 8 bases map to TRBD2. Germline CDR1 is GTSNPN and CDR2 is SVGIG (reference sequence). Germline trimming cut 3 bases from V and 2 bases from J; bases unmatched to any gene: 9. The CDR3 is 16 residues long. The CDR3, as DNA: TGTGCCTGGAGCGCCCCGGGACTAGTCCCCTACAATGAGCAGTTCTTC. Its protein is CAWSAPGLVPYNEQFF.

The chain couples TRBV6-1 to TRBJ1-4; 7 nucleotides match TRBD1. The length of the CDR3 is 14 residues. V dropped 6 bases and J dropped 5; count of bases not matched to a gene: 6. CDR1 is MNHNS and CDR2 is SASEGT in the germline V gene. DNA of the CDR3: TGTGCCAGCAGGATGGACAGGCCCAATGAAAAACTGTTTTTT. This gives the protein CASRMDRPNEKLFF.

In its sample, this clone was seen a few times. The gene calls are TRBV9 and TRBJ2-7; 7 bases agree with TRBD1. Germline CDR1 SGDLS, CDR2 YYNGEE. CDR3 length: 12 residues. V was pared by 3 bases and J by 10 bases, with 7 bases of the junction left unmatched. The CDR3 coding sequence is TGTGCCAGCAGCGGTACAGGGGACCGCCAGTACTTC. It codes for CASSGTGDRQYF.

V and J are TRBV7-9 and TRBJ2-1; 7 nucleotides align to TRBD2. The CDR3 runs to 16 residues. Germline CDR1 is SEHNR and CDR2 is FQNEAQ (reference sequence). With V trimmed by 5 bases and J by 0 bases, 7 bases remained unmatched. The CDR3 nucleotides read TGTGCCAGCAGCCGCGTAGCGGGTGGCTCCTACAATGAGCAGTTCTTC. Residues: CASSRVAGGSYNEQFF.

The gene calls are TRBV30 and TRBJ2-3, with no clear D. Germline CDR1 is GTSNPN and CDR2 is SVGIG (reference sequence). The CDR3 length is 11 residues. Trimming pared 6 bases from V and 2 bases from J, leaving 6 bases between. This CDR3 is CACEDTDTQYF. CDR3 sequence (DNA): TGTGCCTGCGAGGACACAGATACGCAGTATTTT.

The chain combines TRBV5-4 with TRBJ1-1, with TRBD1 identical over 9 bases. The V gene end was trimmed by 4 bases and the J gene end by 1 base; junction bases not matched to a gene: 8. The germline gives CDR1 SGHNT, CDR2 YYREEE (reference sequence). CDR3 length equals 16 residues. CDR3 loop: CASSARVQGANTEAFF. The CDR3 region has the DNA TGTGCCAGCAGCGCTCGGGTACAGGGGGCGAACACTGAAGCTTTCTTT.

This chain connects TRBV28 to TRBJ2-7, with D tentatively TRBD2 (6 bases). The CDR3 covers 15 residues. From germline, CDR1 is MDHEN and CDR2 SYDVKM. V was clipped by 2 bases and J by 0 bases, with 11 bases between them. As DNA, the CDR3 is TGTGCCAGCAGTTTAGGCGGGGCTAGCTCCTACGAGCAGTACTTC. This translates into CASSLGGASSYEQYF.

The rearrangement links TRBV4-1 to TRBJ2-5, with no clear D. V was shortened by 1 base and J by 5 bases, with 8 bases between the two germline ends. Germline V gives CDR1 MGHRA, CDR2 YSYEKL. CDR3 length: 13 residues. DNA of the CDR3: TGCGCCAGCAGCCAAGTGGGCGAGGAGACCCAGTACTTC. Translated, it gives CASSQVGEETQYF.

In DNA, the CDR3 is TGTGCCAGCAGCAACAGGGAGAACACTGAAGCTTTCTTT. This codes for CASSNRENTEAFF. This chain joins TRBV7-9 and TRBJ1-1, with TRBD1 as a possible D gene (6 bases). The CDR3 runs 13 residues. V was trimmed by 5 bases and J by 1 base, leaving 8 bases between them. Germline CDR1 reads SEHNR; CDR2 reads FQNEAQ (reference sequence). Drawing the rest from reference TRBV7-9 and TRBJ1-1, the complete variable domain is DTGVSQNPRHKITKRGQNVTFRCDPISEHNRLYWYRQTLGQGPEFLTYFQNEAQLEKSRLLSDRFSAERPKGSFSTLEIQRTEQGDSAMYLCASSNRENTEAFFGQGTRLTVV.

The J gene is TRBJ1-3, the V gene TRBV7-6; TRBD1 might be the D (5 bases). Germline lookup yields CDR1 SGHVS and CDR2 FNYEAQ. V lost 1 base, J lost 8 bases, and 18 bases lay in between. This CDR3 has 16 residues. The CDR3 reads CASSLEWNVGADTIYF. CDR3 nucleotides: TGTGCCAGCAGCTTAGAATGGAATGTAGGGGCAGACACCATATATTTT. The full variable domain, rest sourced from reference TRBV7-6 and TRBJ1-3, is GAGVSQSPRYKVTKRGQDVALRCDPISGHVSLYWYRQALGQGPEFLTYFNYEAQQDKSGLPNDRFSAERPEGSISTLTIQRTEQRDSAMYRCASSLEWNVGADTIYFGEGSWLTVV.

This sequence joins TRBV7-2 and TRBJ2-3; D possibly corresponds to TRBD2 (5 bases). Germline loops: CDR1 SGHTA, CDR2 FQGNSA. With 1 base removed from V and 2 bases from J, the gap between germline ends came to 13 bases. The CDR3 contains 16 residues. The CDR3 coding sequence is TGTGCCAGCAGCTTAGGCCCAACGGGATACACAGATACGCAGTATTTT. Its translation is CASSLGPTGYTDTQYF.

The CDR3 region is CASSPTGAALGPQHF. In DNA, the CDR3 is TGTGCCAGCAGCCCGACAGGGGCCGCGTTGGGGCCCCAGCATTTT. V is TRBV27 and J is TRBJ1-5; 8 nucleotides match TRBD1. Looked up from germline, CDR1 is MNHEY and CDR2 is SMNVEV (reference sequence). The CDR3 covers 15 residues. J lost 9 bases, V lost 6 bases, and 13 bases had no gene match.

The CDR3, as DNA: TGTGCCAGCAGTTTGGGGGACTCCTCCTACGAGCAGTACTTC. This codes for CASSLGDSSYEQYF. The chain joins TRBV28 to TRBJ2-7; D possibly corresponds to TRBD2 (6 bases). V shed 3 bases and J shed 0 bases, with 9 bases lying between them. In germline, CDR1 is MDHEN, CDR2 SYDVKM. The CDR3 is 14 residues long.

This clone has a single count. V gene TRBV4-1 combines with J gene TRBJ2-5; 8 positions agree with TRBD1. CDR3 length: 16 residues. V shed 6 bases, J shed 5 bases, and the junction held 14 bases outside the gene matches. CDR1 MGHRA and CDR2 YSYEKL come from the germline V gene. The CDR3 here is CASSKSGRGRQETQYF. The DNA for the CDR3 is TGCGCCAGCAGTAAATCCGGCAGGGGGCGCCAGGAGACCCAGTACTTC.

This clone is a singleton in its sample. V gene TRBV6-5 combines with J gene TRBJ2-7, with 7 bases identical to TRBD2. The V gene's germline CDR1 is MNHEY and CDR2 SVGAGI. V shed 2 bases, J shed 2 bases, and the junction held 3 bases outside the gene matches. This CDR3 is 14 amino acids long. Written as DNA, the CDR3 is TGTGCCAGCAGTTACGGCGGGGGTACCTACGAGCAGTACTTC. Translated: CASSYGGGTYEQYF.